This passage covers 18 T cell receptor beta chains from one sample sequenced in a study of HIV-infected children after antiretroviral therapy interruption. Described treatment: PENTA 11 planned treatment interruption arm or continuous ART arm. Unique molecular identifiers were included in an RNA-based 3' RACE TCR library. TCRdb analysed the 3' RACE reads with MiXCR anew, one entry per CDR3 protein. The sample records about 86,000 distinct CDR3 sequences, approximately 6.9% being singletons. The sequenced sample was CD45RA+ CD4+ T cells from PBMCs, pooled from several time points, obtained from a donor given antiretroviral therapy, either interrupted or continuous. The sample's subset: naive CD4+ CD45RA+ CD45RO- T cells. Receptors originate from a pool of human donors with HIV.

This clonotype has ten or more counts. The chain employs TRBV6-2 or TRBV6-3 and TRBJ1-6; D may be TRBD1 (5 bases). This CDR3 is 14 amino acids long. With 2 bases removed from V and 7 bases from J, the gap between germline ends came to 9 bases. Germline CDR1 is MNHEY and CDR2 is SVGEGT. The CDR3 DNA reads TGTGCCAGCAGTTACCGGGACTTGAATTCACCCCTCCACTTT. Amino acids: CASSYRDLNSPLHF.

This clonotype was observed many times. This rearrangement joins TRBV12-3 or TRBV12-4 to TRBJ1-2; the D gene is possibly TRBD1 (6 bases). There are 14 residues in the CDR3. V shed 7 bases and J shed 4 bases, with 16 bases lying between them. CDR3: CASTLIQGGYGYTF. Written as DNA, the CDR3 is TGTGCCAGCACCTTGATACAGGGAGGCTATGGCTACACCTTC.

This clonotype was seen ten or more times. The gene calls are TRBV3-1 and TRBJ2-7; no firm D call. The CDR3 runs to 12 residues. Trimming stripped 3 bases from V and 5 bases from J, with 8 bases between. Germline V gene lookup returns CDR1 LGHDT and CDR2 YNNKEL (reference sequence). The CDR3 loop is CASSQYNDEQYF. The CDR3 nucleotides are TGTGCCAGCAGCCAGTATAATGACGAGCAGTACTTC.

A word on this clonotype: Given a much more abundant clone one base away, this may be a read error. The conserved closing phenylalanine or tryptophan is absent in this CDR3, likely reflecting a read error. This chain links TRBV29-1 with TRBJ2-7; D is perhaps TRBD1 or TRBD2 (7 bases each). CDR3 length: 15 amino acids. Trimming cost V 7 bases and J 5 bases, with 24 bases left between them. CDR1 and CDR2 (germline): SQVTM, ANQGSEA. The CDR3 DNA follows: TGCAGCGCGAGTCGAGGGGGCGGGAGAGCTAACGAGCAGTACTAC. This encodes CSASRGGGRANEQYY.

The rearrangement uses TRBV12-3 or TRBV12-4 and TRBJ2-5; TRBD1 matches at 9 bases. Trimming at V came to 3 bases and at J to 5 bases, leaving 10 bases not matched to a gene. The CDR3 contains 16 residues. The CDR3 protein is CASSFLIQGAGETQYF. The DNA for the CDR3 is TGTGCCAGCAGTTTTCTGATACAGGGGGCCGGGGAGACCCAGTACTTC.

This clonotype appeared many times. V usage is TRBV19 and J usage is TRBJ2-3, with D perhaps given as TRBD1 or TRBD2 (6 bases each). V was trimmed by 8 bases and J by 7 bases, leaving 19 bases between them. This CDR3 is built from 14 residues. Germline lookup yields CDR1 LNHDA and CDR2 SQIVND (reference sequence). In nucleotides, the CDR3 is TGTGCCAGTGGCCCCTCGGGGGCGGAGAATACGCAGTATTTT. This translates into CASGPSGAENTQYF. The full variable domain, in which reference TRBV19 and TRBJ2-3 provide the parts outside the CDR3, is DGGITQSPKYLFRKEGQNVTLSCEQNLNHDAMYWYRQDPGQGLRLIYYSQIVNDFQKGDIAEGYSVSREKKESFPLTVTSAQKNPTAFYLCASGPSGAENTQYFGPGTRLTVL.

This clonotype was picked up many times. This sequence joins TRBV15 and TRBJ1-5; D gene uncertain. The V gene's germline CDR1 is LNHNV and CDR2 YYDKDF (reference sequence). The V gene lost 2 bases and the J gene lost 4 bases, with 3 bases spanning the gap. CDR3 length equals 12 residues. This CDR3 is CATSRPNQPQHF. The CDR3 bases are TGTGCCACCAGCAGACCTAATCAGCCCCAGCATTTT.

Ten or more counts support this clonotype. The chain joins TRBV14 to TRBJ2-2; D gene uncertain. V gave up 4 bases and J gave up 7 bases, with 7 bases separating them. The CDR3 covers 12 residues. Germline assignment: CDR1 SGHDN and CDR2 FVKESK. DNA of the CDR3: TGTGCCAGCAGCCGTGTGGTCGGGGAGCTGTTTTTT. It specifies CASSRVVGELFF. The complete variable domain, with remaining parts taken from reference TRBV14 and TRBJ2-2, reads EAGVTQFPSHSVIEKGQTVTLRCDPISGHDNLYWYRRVMGKEIKFLLHFVKESKQDESGMPNNRFLAERTGGTYSTLKVQPAELEDSGVYFCASSRVVGELFFGEGSRLTVL.

This sequence joins TRBV5-5 and TRBJ2-7; D remains ambiguous. Trimming took 4 bases from V and 3 from J, leaving 11 bases between them. The CDR3 sequence is 13 residues long. Germline V gene data show CDR1 as SGHKS and CDR2 as YYEKEE (reference sequence). CDR3 loop: CASSRLAIYEQYF. The CDR3 nucleotides are TGTGCCAGCAGCCGGTTGGCCATCTACGAGCAGTACTTC.

The J gene is TRBJ2-2, the V gene TRBV6-5; the match to TRBD2 covers 8 bases. This CDR3 spans 17 amino acids. V shed 0 bases and J 2 bases; nucleotides not matched to a gene: 5. Germline CDR1 is MNHEY and CDR2 is SVGAGI. As DNA, the CDR3 is TGTGCCAGCAGTTACTCGCGACTAGCGAGTAACACCGGGGAGCTGTTTTTT. It codes for CASSYSRLASNTGELFF.

There are many counts of this clonotype. The chain recombines TRBV10-3 with TRBJ1-1; D gene uncertain. CDR1 and CDR2 (germline): ENHRY, SYGVKD. CDR3 length: 16 amino acids. DNA for the CDR3: TGTTCACAAACCGATTCCCCCGAGCCTATGAACACTGAAGCTTTCTTT. Its translation: CSQTDSPEPMNTEAFF.

This clonotype was counted many times. At one end the junction does not follow the germline gene, possibly because of a read error. The chain links TRBV7-9 to TRBJ2-3; either TRBD1 or TRBD2 may fit D (7 bases each). The CDR3 extends over 15 amino acids. CDR1 SEHNR and CDR2 FQNEAQ come from the germline V gene (reference sequence). CDR3 coding DNA: TGTGCCAGCAGCCTAGCGGACAGGATCACAGATACGCAGTATTTT. Translating gives CASSLADRITDTQYF. Looking up the rest from reference TRBV7-9 and TRBJ2-3 gives the full variable domain: DTGVSQNPRHKITKRGQNVTFRCDPISEHNRLYWYRQTLGQGPEFLTYFQNEAQLEKSRLLSDRFSAERPKGSFSTLEIQRTEQGDSAMYLCASSLADRITDTQYFGPGTRLTVL.

This clonotype was recorded many times. The genes are TRBV28 and TRBJ1-2; D might be TRBD1 (5 bases). Looked up from germline, CDR1 is MDHEN and CDR2 is SYDVKM. The V gene lost 4 bases and the J gene lost 5 bases, with 11 bases spanning the gap. This CDR3 has 13 amino acids. The CDR3 region has the DNA TGTGCCAGCAGTTACGGACGGACATATGGCTACACCTTC. Translated: CASSYGRTYGYTF.

This clonotype was seen many times. The chain is built from TRBV5-1 and TRBJ2-7, with TRBD2 identical over 9 bases. CDR3 length: 14 residues. The V and J ends lost 7 bases and 2 bases, in that order; junction bases with no gene match: 7. Germline CDR1 is SGHRS and CDR2 is YFSETQ. The DNA for the CDR3 is TGCGCCAGCCAGGAGACTAGCGGAACCTACGAGCAGTACTTC. Amino acids: CASQETSGTYEQYF.

The V gene is TRBV7-3, the J gene TRBJ1-6; a weak D match, TRBD1 (6 bases). The CDR3 sequence is 15 residues long. CDR1 is SGHTA, CDR2 FQGTGA, per germline. V lost 6 bases and J lost 13, with 22 bases in between. CDR3 in DNA: TGTGCCAGCAGGTTAGGACAGCCGACCCTTACGCCCCTCCACTTT. Translated, it gives CASRLGQPTLTPLHF. Based on the CDR3 plus reference TRBV7-3 and TRBJ1-6, the full variable domain is GAGVSQTPSNKVTEKGKYVELRCDPISGHTALYWYRQSLGQGPEFLIYFQGTGAADDSGLPNDRFFAVRPEGSVSTLKIQRTERGDSAVYLCASRLGQPTLTPLHFGNGTRLTVT.

There are many counts of this clonotype. The chain is built from TRBV6-5 and TRBJ2-7; D is perhaps TRBD1 or TRBD2 (5 bases each). Trimming stripped 4 bases from V and 4 bases from J, with 5 bases between. This CDR3 spans 11 amino acids. Germline values: CDR1 MNHEY, CDR2 SVGAGI. As DNA, the CDR3 is TGTGCCAGCAGTTGGGGGTACGAGCAGTACTTC. This codes for CASSWGYEQYF.

This clonotype has just a few counts. This chain joins TRBV5-1 and TRBJ1-4; 10 bases align to TRBD1. This CDR3 spans 16 amino acids. Germline loops: CDR1 SGHRS, CDR2 YFSETQ. V was clipped by 1 base and J by 5 bases; unmatched bases: 5. Here the CDR3 reads CASSLTRTGGNEKLFF. The CDR3 DNA is TGCGCCAGCAGCTTGACCCGGACAGGGGGAAATGAAAAACTGTTTTTT.

This clonotype was counted at least ten times. The V and J genes are TRBV27 and TRBJ1-2; D uncertain. V was trimmed by 3 bases and J by 0 bases, leaving 11 bases between them. The CDR3 length is 15 residues. In germline, CDR1 is MNHEY, CDR2 SMNVEV (reference sequence). CDR3 sequence (DNA): TGTGCCAGCAGTTTTGGGGAGGGTACTAACTATGGCTACACCTTC. Protein: CASSFGEGTNYGYTF.